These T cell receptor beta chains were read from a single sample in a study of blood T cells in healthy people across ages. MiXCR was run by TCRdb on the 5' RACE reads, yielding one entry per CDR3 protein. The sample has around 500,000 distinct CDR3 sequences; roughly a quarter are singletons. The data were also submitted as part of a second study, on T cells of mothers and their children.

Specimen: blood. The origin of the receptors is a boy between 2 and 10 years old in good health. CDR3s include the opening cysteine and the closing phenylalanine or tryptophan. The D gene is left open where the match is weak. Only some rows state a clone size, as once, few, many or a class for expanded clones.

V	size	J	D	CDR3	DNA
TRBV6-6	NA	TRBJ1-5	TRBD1	CASSPFDRGHGNQPQHF	TGTGCCAGCAGTCCCTTCGACAGGGGGCACGGCAATCAGCCCCAGCATTTT
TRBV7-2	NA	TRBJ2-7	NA	CASSLGGGFPSYEQYF	TGTGCCAGCAGCTTAGGGGGGGGCTTCCCAAGCTACGAGCAGTACTTC
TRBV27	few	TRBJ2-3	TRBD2	CASSFPGRGTQYF	TGTGCCAGCAGTTTCCCCGGGAGGGGTACGCAGTATTTT
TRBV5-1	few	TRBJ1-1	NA	CASHGLSNTEAFF	TGCGCCAGCCACGGACTTTCGAACACTGAAGCTTTCTTT
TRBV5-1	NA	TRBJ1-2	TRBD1	CASSLGAGGASIYGYTF	TGCGCCAGCAGCTTGGGGGCAGGGGGCGCATCTATCTATGGCTACACCTTC
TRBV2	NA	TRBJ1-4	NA	CAGSEYEKLFF	TGTGCCGGCAGTGAATACGAAAAACTGTTTTTT
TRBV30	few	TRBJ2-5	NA	CAWSARQETQYF	TGTGCCTGGAGCGCACGGCAAGAGACCCAGTACTTC
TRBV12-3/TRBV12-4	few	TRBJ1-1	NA	CASSPVRRGNTEAFF	TGTGCCAGCAGCCCAGTTCGGCGGGGGAACACTGAAGCTTTCTTT
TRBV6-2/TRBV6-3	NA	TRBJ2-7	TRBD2	CASNLSGRAAHEQYF	TGTGCCAGCAACCTTAGCGGGAGGGCCGCCCACGAGCAGTACTTC
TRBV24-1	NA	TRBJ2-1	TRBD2	CATSDSAGGSYNEQFF	TGTGCCACCAGTGATTCTGCGGGGGGCTCCTACAATGAGCAGTTCTTC
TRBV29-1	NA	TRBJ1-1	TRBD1	CSHRDRAGTEAFF	TGCAGCCATCGGGACAGGGCGGGCACTGAAGCTTTCTTT
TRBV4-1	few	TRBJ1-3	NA	CASSRETASSENTIYF	TGCGCCAGCAGCCGAGAAACAGCTTCCTCTGAAAACACCATATATTTT
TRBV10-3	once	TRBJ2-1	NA	CAISEDHGEQFF	TGTGCCATCAGCGAGGATCATGGTGAGCAGTTCTTC
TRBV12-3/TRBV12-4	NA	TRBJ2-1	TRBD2	CASTPSGGLGQFF	TGTGCCAGCACCCCTAGCGGGGGATTGGGGCAGTTCTTC
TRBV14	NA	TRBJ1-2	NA	CASSPVGVYGYTF	TGTGCCAGCAGCCCCGTCGGGGTATATGGCTACACCTTC
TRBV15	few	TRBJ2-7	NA	CATSRQGPYEQYF	TGTGCCACCAGCAGACAGGGACCCTACGAGCAGTACTTC
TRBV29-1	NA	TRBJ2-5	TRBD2	CSVEDWTSGSGETQYF	TGCAGCGTTGAAGATTGGACTAGCGGGAGTGGTGAGACCCAGTACTTC
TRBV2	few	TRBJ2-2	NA	CASSVWGNPTGELFF	TGTGCCAGCAGTGTCTGGGGGAATCCCACCGGGGAGCTGTTTTTT
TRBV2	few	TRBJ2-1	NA	CASSGVGGSYNEQFF	TGTGCCAGCAGTGGGGTGGGTGGGTCCTACAATGAGCAGTTCTTC
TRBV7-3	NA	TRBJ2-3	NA	CASSQGGLTDTQYF	TGTGCCAGCAGCCAGGGGGGCCTTACAGATACGCAGTATTTT
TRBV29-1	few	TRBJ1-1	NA	CSVAIRVEAFF	TGCAGCGTTGCAATCAGGGTGGAAGCTTTCTTT
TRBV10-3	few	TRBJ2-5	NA	CAISEHRAGEETQYF	TGTGCCATCAGTGAGCATCGGGCAGGGGAGGAGACCCAGTACTTC
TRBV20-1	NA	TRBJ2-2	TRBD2	CSAYRSGGNTGELFF	TGCAGTGCTTACCGGAGCGGGGGGAACACCGGGGAGCTGTTTTTT
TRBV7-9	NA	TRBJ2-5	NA	CASSSYRDEETQYF	TGTGCCAGCAGCTCCTACAGAGATGAAGAGACCCAGTACTTC
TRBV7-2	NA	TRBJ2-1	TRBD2	CASSLRVGGGNEQFF	TGTGCCAGCAGCTTAAGGGTGGGGGGGGGAAATGAGCAGTTCTTC
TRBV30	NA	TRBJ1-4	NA	CAWSRISNEKLFF	TGTGCCTGGAGTCGGATATCTAATGAAAAACTGTTTTTT
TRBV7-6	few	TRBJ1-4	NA	CASSLVVSKKLFF	TGTGCCAGCAGCTTAGTGGTCAGCAAGAAACTGTTTTTT
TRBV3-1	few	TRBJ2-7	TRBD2	CASSQGGLAGVISYEQYF	TGTGCCAGCAGCCAAGGCGGACTAGCGGGAGTCATATCCTACGAGCAGTACTTC
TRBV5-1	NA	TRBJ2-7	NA	CASSSGAGQLRDF	TGCGCCAGCAGCTCGGGCGCCGGTCAGCTCCGGGACTTC
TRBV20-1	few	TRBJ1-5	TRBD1	CSAGGTGGPSNQPQHF	TGCAGTGCGGGGGGGACAGGGGGCCCGAGCAATCAGCCCCAGCATTTT
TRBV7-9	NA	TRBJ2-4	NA	CASSLGLSWDIQYF	TGTGCCAGCAGCTTAGGCCTAAGTTGGGACATTCAGTACTTC
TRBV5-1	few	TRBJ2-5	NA	CASSRTRIIQETQYF	TGCGCCAGCAGTAGGACCAGGATCATCCAAGAGACCCAGTACTTC
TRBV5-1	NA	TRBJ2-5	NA	CASTLEGEETQYF	TGCGCCAGCACCCTCGAGGGTGAGGAGACCCAGTACTTC
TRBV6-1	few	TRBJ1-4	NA	CASSEDITDGKLFF	TGTGCCAGCAGTGAAGATATCACAGATGGAAAACTGTTTTTT
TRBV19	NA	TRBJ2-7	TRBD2	CASSMNQRGIYEQYF	TGTGCCAGTAGTATGAATCAGCGGGGTATCTACGAGCAGTACTTC
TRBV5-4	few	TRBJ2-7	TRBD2	CASSPTAGGPTTHEQYF	TGTGCCAGCAGCCCCACAGCGGGGGGCCCTACTACCCACGAGCAGTACTTC
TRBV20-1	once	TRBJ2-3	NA	CSARAQRTDTQYF	TGCAGTGCTAGAGCACAGCGCACAGATACGCAGTATTTT
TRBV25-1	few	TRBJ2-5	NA	CASSDFRGRGQETQYF	TGTGCCAGCAGTGATTTCAGGGGGAGGGGCCAAGAGACCCAGTACTTC
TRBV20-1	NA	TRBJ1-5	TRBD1	CSARGTGGRQPQHF	TGCAGTGCTAGAGGGACAGGGGGCCGGCAGCCCCAGCATTTT
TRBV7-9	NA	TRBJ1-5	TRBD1	CASSLAGDRLQHF	TGTGCCAGCAGCTTAGCAGGGGACAGGTTACAGCATTTT
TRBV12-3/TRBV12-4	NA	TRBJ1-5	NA	CASSRVGGNQPQHF	TGTGCCAGCAGTCGGGTTGGGGGCAATCAGCCCCAGCATTTT
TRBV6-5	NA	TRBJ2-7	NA	CASSSSRGGGEQYF	TGTGCCAGCAGTTCGTCCCGAGGGGGGGGCGAGCAGTACTTC
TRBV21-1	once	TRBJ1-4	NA	CASRNPGGREKLFF	TGTGCCAGCAGGAACCCCGGGGGGCGCGAAAAACTGTTTTTT
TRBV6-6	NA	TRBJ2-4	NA	CASSSMWDGLAKNIQYF	TGTGCCAGCAGTTCCATGTGGGACGGCCTAGCCAAAAACATTCAGTACTTC
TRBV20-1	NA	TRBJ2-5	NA	CSAELDGETQYF	TGCAGTGCTGAACTGGATGGAGAGACCCAGTACTTC